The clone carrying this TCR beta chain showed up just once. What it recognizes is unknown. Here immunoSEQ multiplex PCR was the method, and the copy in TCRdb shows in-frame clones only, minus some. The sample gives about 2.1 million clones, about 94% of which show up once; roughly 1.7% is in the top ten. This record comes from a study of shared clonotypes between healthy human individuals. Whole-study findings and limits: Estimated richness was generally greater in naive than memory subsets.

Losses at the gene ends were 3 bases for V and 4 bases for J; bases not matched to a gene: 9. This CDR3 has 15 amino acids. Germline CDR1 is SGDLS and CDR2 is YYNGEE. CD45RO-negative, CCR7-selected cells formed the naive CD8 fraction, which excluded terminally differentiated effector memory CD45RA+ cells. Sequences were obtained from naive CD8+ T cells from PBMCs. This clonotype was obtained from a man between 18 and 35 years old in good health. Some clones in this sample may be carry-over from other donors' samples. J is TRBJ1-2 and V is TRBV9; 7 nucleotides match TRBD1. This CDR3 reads CASSGSDRATYGYTF. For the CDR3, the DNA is TGTGCCAGCAGCGGATCCGACAGGGCGACCTATGGCTACACCTTC.